The clone carrying this T cell receptor beta chain was seen repeatedly, ten times or more. Its antigen is as yet unknown. In the study's own analysis: CDR3 was compared across clinicopathological groups, and the resulting differences were used to build a distant-metastasis classifier for papillary thyroid cancer. TCRdb re-called clones from the PCR reads using MiXCR. V and J calls and clone size were set by TCRdb, not the authors. The data show about 38,000 clones, roughly 25% seen once. The sample originates from a study of metastatic and nonmetastatic thyroid tumors. Study in general: Across peripheral blood and tumor or nodule tissue samples taken from malignant and benign thyroid patients, the repertoires were compared with one another. Overall study results and limits: Reported TCR beta diversity, measured in blood and tumor, was significantly higher for malignant thyroid tumors than for benign nodules.

All patients reached thyroid surgery having received no treatment beforehand. The CDR3 is 15 amino acids. J was trimmed by 3 bases and V by 5 bases; bases with no gene match: 4. The germline gives CDR1 SEHNR, CDR2 FQNEAQ (reference sequence). The specimen was blood. The chain combines TRBV7-9 with TRBJ2-2, with 9 bases that match TRBD2. This receptor was identified in a female donor with papillary thyroid cancer or a benign thyroid nodule (not recorded which). Some clones in this sample may be carry-over from other donors' samples. The CDR3 loop reads CASSLLAGDTGELFF. The CDR3 nucleotides are TGTGCCAGCAGCCTCTTAGCGGGGGACACCGGGGAGCTGTTTTTT.